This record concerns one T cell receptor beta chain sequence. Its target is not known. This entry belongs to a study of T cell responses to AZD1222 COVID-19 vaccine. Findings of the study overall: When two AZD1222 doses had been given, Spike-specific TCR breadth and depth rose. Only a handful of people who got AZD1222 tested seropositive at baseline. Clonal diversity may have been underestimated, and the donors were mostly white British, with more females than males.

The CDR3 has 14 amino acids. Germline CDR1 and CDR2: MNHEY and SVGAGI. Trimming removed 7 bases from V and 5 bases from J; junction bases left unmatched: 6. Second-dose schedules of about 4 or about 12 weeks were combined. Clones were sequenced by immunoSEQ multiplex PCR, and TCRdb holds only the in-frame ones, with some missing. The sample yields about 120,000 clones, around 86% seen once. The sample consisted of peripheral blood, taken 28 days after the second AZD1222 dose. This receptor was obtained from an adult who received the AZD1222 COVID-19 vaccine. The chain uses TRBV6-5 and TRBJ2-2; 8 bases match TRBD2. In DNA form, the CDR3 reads TGTGCCAGCAAAAAGCGGGGGCAAACCGGGGAGCTGTTTTTT. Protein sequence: CASKKRGQTGELFF.